This TCR beta chain was recovered during a study of T cell changes during pregnancy in multiple sclerosis. Measured with immunoSEQ multiplex PCR; TCRdb has only the in-frame clones, and not every one. The top ten hold approximately 2% of the sample, which has 75,000 to 80,000 clones, 89% seen once. This clone was observed a few times. The sample in question was peripheral blood, obtained before pregnancy. The receptor was isolated from a female donor with multiple sclerosis, enrolled in a pregnancy study.

The CDR3: CASSGEPYSKAFF. In nucleotides, the CDR3 is TGCGCCAGCAGTGGTGAGCCGTACAGTAAAGCTTTCTTT. The gene calls are TRBV10-1 and TRBJ1-1; D uncertain. Trimming pared 4 bases from V and 9 bases from J, leaving 15 bases between. The germline V gene has CDR1 WNHNN and CDR2 SYGVQD (reference sequence). The CDR3 sequence is 13 residues long.